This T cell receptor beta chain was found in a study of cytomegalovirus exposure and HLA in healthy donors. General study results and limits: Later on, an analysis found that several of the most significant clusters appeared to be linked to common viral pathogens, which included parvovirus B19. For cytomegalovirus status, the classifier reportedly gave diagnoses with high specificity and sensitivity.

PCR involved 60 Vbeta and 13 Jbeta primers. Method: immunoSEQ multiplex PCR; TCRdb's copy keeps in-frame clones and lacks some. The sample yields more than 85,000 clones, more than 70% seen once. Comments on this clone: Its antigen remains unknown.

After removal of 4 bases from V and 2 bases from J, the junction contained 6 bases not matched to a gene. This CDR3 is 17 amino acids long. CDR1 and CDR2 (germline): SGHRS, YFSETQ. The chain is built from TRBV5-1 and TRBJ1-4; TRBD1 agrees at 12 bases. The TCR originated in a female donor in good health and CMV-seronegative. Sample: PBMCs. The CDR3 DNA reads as TGCGCCAGCAGCACGGGACAGGGGGCGAGGACTAATGAAAAACTGTTTTTT. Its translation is CASSTGQGARTNEKLFF.